The 29 T cell receptor beta chains below all came from one sample that was sequenced in a study of early T cells in non-severe SARS-CoV-2 infection. TCRdb ran MiXCR on the 5' RACE reads and lists one entry per CDR3 protein. The sample lists approximately 80,000 distinct CDR3 sequences; roughly 12% were seen once. The sequencing sample was made of whole blood. Receptor source: an adult who was a healthcare worker with PCR-confirmed SARS-CoV-2 infection or an uninfected control (not recorded which).

The chain uses TRBV11-2 and TRBJ2-4; maybe TRBD2 (6 bases). This CDR3 contains 13 residues. Trimming shortened V by 3 bases and J by 11 bases, and 14 bases separated the two germline ends. The germline V gene has CDR1 SGHAT and CDR2 FQNNGV. CDR3 in amino acids: CASSFPGSLVQYF. For the CDR3, the DNA is TGTGCCAGCAGCTTCCCCGGGAGTTTGGTTCAGTACTTC.

The chain recombines TRBV24-1 with TRBJ2-1, with D perhaps matching TRBD2 (5 bases). The CDR3 extends over 14 amino acids. CDR1 KGHDR and CDR2 SFDVKD come from the germline V gene. V was clipped by 3 bases and J by 10 bases, with 15 bases between them. DNA of the CDR3: TGTGCCACCAGTGATCTGGAGCCCGGGATGGAGCAGTTCTTC. It yields the protein CATSDLEPGMEQFF.

This clonotype was detected a few times. The chain couples TRBV27 to TRBJ2-3, with 10 bases that match TRBD2. The CDR3 runs to 13 residues. Germline V gene lookup returns CDR1 MNHEY and CDR2 SMNVEV (reference sequence). The junction had 3 bases not matched to a gene; V was cut back by 7 bases and J by 5 bases. The CDR3 loop reads CASTRTSGDTQYF. The CDR3 bases are TGTGCCAGCACCCGGACTAGCGGAGATACGCAGTATTTT.

The chain joins TRBV7-6 to TRBJ1-1; tentative D call: TRBD1 (5 bases). The CDR3 has 14 residues. The ends were cut back, 6 bases at V and 3 bases at J, with 14 bases in the middle. Germline CDR1 is SGHVS and CDR2 is FNYEAQ. The CDR3 protein is CASSGGGPYTEAFF. Here the CDR3 DNA reads TGTGCCAGCAGTGGGGGGGGACCTTACACTGAAGCTTTCTTT.

This chain connects TRBV7-2 to TRBJ1-2; D ambiguous. With 5 bases removed from V and 4 bases from J, the gap between germline ends came to 11 bases. CDR3 length: 13 amino acids. Per the germline V gene, CDR1 is SGHTA and CDR2 is FQGNSA. This CDR3 is CASSPTMGYGYTF. CDR3 bases: TGTGCCAGCAGCCCAACCATGGGCTATGGCTACACCTTC.

There are a few counts of this clonotype. The rearrangement links TRBV10-2 to TRBJ1-1; D gene unclear. Looked up from germline, CDR1 is WSHSY and CDR2 is SAAADI. The CDR3 has 14 residues. V lost 7 bases and J 0 bases, leaving 12 bases between the germline ends. The CDR3 sequence: CASTVQTMNTEAFF. The CDR3 coding sequence is TGCGCCAGCACGGTGCAGACCATGAACACTGAAGCTTTCTTT.

This clonotype was seen more than once but under ten times. This chain connects TRBV28 to TRBJ2-7; possible D gene TRBD1, 6 bases. Per germline, CDR1 MDHEN and CDR2 SYDVKM. Trimming pared 8 bases from V and 2 bases from J, leaving 10 bases between. The CDR3 consists of 12 residues. The CDR3 region is CASWTAPYEQYF. DNA for the CDR3: TGTGCCAGCTGGACAGCGCCCTACGAGCAGTACTTC.

This clonotype was found many times. The V and J genes are TRBV20-1 and TRBJ2-7; 7 bases fit TRBD2. The CDR3 runs to 14 residues. Trimming removed 3 bases from V and 4 bases from J; junction bases left unmatched: 9. The germline V gene has CDR1 DFQATT and CDR2 SNEGSKA (reference sequence). CDR3 region: CSASPSSGRYEQYF. The CDR3, as DNA: TGCAGTGCTAGCCCTTCTAGCGGCAGATACGAGCAGTACTTC.

The V and J genes are TRBV28 and TRBJ2-7, with TRBD2 matching over 8 bases. CDR3 length: 15 residues. After removal of 6 bases from V and 3 bases from J, the junction contained 10 bases not matched to a gene. The V gene's germline CDR1 is MDHEN and CDR2 SYDVKM. Here the CDR3 DNA reads TGTGCCAGCAGACGCGGGGGGCCAAATAGCTACGAGCAGTACTTC. Residues: CASRRGGPNSYEQYF.

This clonotype was detected only a few times. The V call is TRBV7-3, the J call TRBJ2-1; D is possibly TRBD1 or TRBD2 (5 bases each). The CDR3 is 15 residues long. Germline V gene sequence: CDR1 SGHTA, CDR2 FQGTGA. The V end lost 5 bases, the J end lost 4 bases, and 15 bases lay between the germline ends. The CDR3 bases are TGTGCCAGCAGCCGCTCCGGGACCCGGTACAATGAGCAGTTCTTC. This codes for CASSRSGTRYNEQFF.

This clonotype was seen many times. V and J are TRBV5-1 and TRBJ2-1, with TRBD2 identical over 7 bases. There are 15 residues in the CDR3. Unmatched junction bases numbered 5, after V lost 2 bases and J lost 3 bases. CDR1 and CDR2 from the germline V gene are SGHRS and YFSETQ. The CDR3 region is CASSFEGGNYNEQFF. CDR3 sequence (DNA): TGCGCCAGCAGCTTTGAGGGAGGGAACTACAATGAGCAGTTCTTC.

This clonotype has a handful of counts. V is TRBV9 and J is TRBJ2-7; 9 bases agree with TRBD1. V lost 3 bases and J lost 0; bases outside the gene matches: 4. Germline V gene data show CDR1 as SGDLS and CDR2 as YYNGEE. The CDR3 has 15 amino acids. The CDR3 here is CASSEGTGSSYEQYF. The CDR3 DNA reads TGTGCCAGCAGCGAAGGGACAGGGAGCTCCTACGAGCAGTACTTC.

V gene TRBV20-1 combines with J gene TRBJ2-3, with TRBD2 matching 8 bases. Germline lookup yields CDR1 DFQATT and CDR2 SNEGSKA (reference sequence). After removal of 2 bases from V and 6 bases from J, the junction contained 4 bases not matched to a gene. The CDR3 length is 13 residues. The CDR3: CSARSGRGDTQYF. The DNA of the CDR3 is TGCAGTGCTAGATCCGGGAGGGGGGATACGCAGTATTTT.

This chain uses TRBV12-3 or TRBV12-4 with TRBJ2-1, with a weak D call TRBD2 (5 bases). The V and J ends lost 7 bases and 10 bases respectively, with 11 bases between them. This CDR3 is built from 11 residues. CDR3 coding DNA: TGTGCCAGCACCCGACCGGGAGAGCAGTTCTTC. Encoded protein: CASTRPGEQFF.

This clonotype was detected a few times. The chain carries TRBV12-2 and TRBJ2-2; the table gives TRBD2 as D, unverified against the DNA. TRBV12-2 is noted as a pseudogene. This CDR3 contains 18 residues. The CDR3 nucleotides are TGTGCAAGTCGCTTAAAGGGCGCGGGGCCCTGGCAATGCGGGGAGCTGTTTTTT. Translating it yields CASRLKGAGPWQCGELFF.

This clonotype was detected ten times or more. This sequence joins TRBV6-5 and TRBJ2-7; 11 bases line up with TRBD2. V shed 5 bases, J shed 1 base, and the junction held 7 bases outside the gene matches. From germline, CDR1 is MNHEY and CDR2 SVGAGI. This CDR3 has 16 residues. The CDR3 protein is CASSPRRLAGSYEQYF. For the CDR3, the DNA is TGTGCCAGCAGTCCCCGAAGACTAGCGGGATCCTACGAGCAGTACTTC.

The chain uses TRBV19 and TRBJ2-1; possible D gene TRBD2, 6 bases. Trimming cost V 4 bases and J 0 bases, with 10 bases left between them. Germline V CDR1 and CDR2: LNHDA, SQIVND (reference sequence). This CDR3 spans 15 amino acids. The CDR3 DNA is TGTGCCAGTAGTACCCTCGGGGGCTCCTACAATGAGCAGTTCTTC. Protein: CASSTLGGSYNEQFF.

This clonotype was seen just once. Here the CDR3 DNA reads TGTGCCAGCAGTTTACAGGATCCCGAGCAGTACTTC. Translating it yields CASSLQDPEQYF. The chain recombines TRBV12-3 or TRBV12-4 with TRBJ2-7; D is unclear. This CDR3 is 12 amino acids long. Trimming removed 2 bases at V and 6 bases at J, with 8 bases between.

The sample holds a few counts of this clonotype. Relative to the germline gene, one junction end is altered; a read error may explain this. The chain has TRBV28 and TRBJ2-2; 8 bases fit TRBD1. Germline lookup yields CDR1 MDHEN and CDR2 SYDVKM. This CDR3 spans 11 amino acids. The CDR3 sequence is CASSSTGELFF. CDR3 nucleotides: TGTGCCAGCAGTTCGACAGGGGAACTGTTTTTT. The variable domain in full, with the rest retrieved from reference TRBV28 and TRBJ2-2, is DVKVTQSSRYLVKRTGEKVFLECVQDMDHENMFWYRQDPGLGLRLIYFSYDVKMKEKGDIPEGYSVSREKKERFSLILESASTNQTSMYLCASSSTGELFFGEGSRLTVL.

This clonotype showed up many times. The chain links TRBV5-4 to TRBJ2-4; D may correspond to TRBD1 or TRBD2 (5 bases each). Per germline, CDR1 SGHNT and CDR2 YYREEE (reference sequence). Trimming left V 2 bases short and J 3 bases short, with 12 bases between. The CDR3 consists of 15 residues. The CDR3 loop reads CASSLTGTSKNIQYF. The CDR3 DNA reads TGTGCCAGCAGCTTAACCGGGACGAGCAAAAACATTCAGTACTTC. The full variable domain, with the rest looked up from reference TRBV5-4 and TRBJ2-4, is ETGVTQSPTHLIKTRGQQVTLRCSSQSGHNTVSWYQQALGQGPQFIFQYYREEENGRGNFPPRFSGLQFPNYSSELNVNALELDDSALYLCASSLTGTSKNIQYFGAGTRLSVL.

This clonotype was seen a handful of times. CDR3 DNA: TGTGCCAGCAGCTTTGAGGTGGGCGAGCAGTACTTC. As protein: CASSFEVGEQYF. The V gene is TRBV7-9, the J gene TRBJ2-7; the D is unclear. CDR3 length: 12 amino acids. In germline, CDR1 is SEHNR, CDR2 FQNEAQ (reference sequence). Trimming stripped 3 bases from V and 6 bases from J, with 9 bases between.

There are many counts of this clonotype. The chain recombines TRBV20-1 with TRBJ2-1; D possibly uses TRBD1 or TRBD2 (5 bases each). Germline values: CDR1 DFQATT, CDR2 SNEGSKA (reference sequence). This CDR3 is built from 14 residues. V gave up 5 bases and J gave up 4 bases, with 15 bases separating them. CDR3 sequence: CSARRDEGYNEQFF. The CDR3 nucleotides read TGCAGTGCTCGACGGGACGAGGGGTACAATGAGCAGTTCTTC.

This clonotype was counted between two and nine times. The chain employs TRBV20-1 and TRBJ2-7, with a tentative D call TRBD2 (6 bases). The germline CDR1 and CDR2 sequences are DFQATT and SNEGSKA (reference sequence). The V end was cut by 0 bases, the J end by 8 bases, with 11 bases between. The CDR3 is 12 residues long. The CDR3 region has the DNA TGCAGTGCTAGAGATGGAGGGGAGCAGCAGTACTTC. Translation: CSARDGGEQQYF.

The chain carries TRBV7-2 and TRBJ2-4, with D hard to call. Germline CDR1 and CDR2: SGHTA and FQGNSA. The CDR3 totals 13 residues. V was trimmed by 4 bases and J by 3 bases, leaving 7 bases between them. CDR3: CASSSRSKNIQYF. As DNA, the CDR3 is TGTGCCAGCAGCTCCCGAAGCAAAAACATTCAGTACTTC.

This clonotype was counted only a few times. The chain links TRBV19 to TRBJ1-2; 7 nucleotides line up with TRBD1. Germline-derived CDR1 and CDR2 are LNHDA and SQIVND (reference sequence). The CDR3 runs 14 residues. V shed 6 bases, J shed 4 bases, and the junction held 8 bases outside the gene matches. The CDR3 DNA follows: TGTGCCAGTAGGATACGGGACAGCCTCTATGGCTACACCTTC. This codes for CASRIRDSLYGYTF.

This clonotype was seen many times. The genes are TRBV5-6 and TRBJ1-2; 9 bases map to TRBD1. Trimming cost V 4 bases and J 8 bases; bases outside gene matches: 15. The CDR3 sequence is 16 residues long. The V gene's germline CDR1 is SGHDT and CDR2 YYEEEE. The CDR3 nucleotides are TGTGCCAGCAGCCCACCCGGACAGGGGAGAAAGGGGGGCTACACCTTC. Amino acids: CASSPPGQGRKGGYTF.

This clonotype was seen a few times. The gene calls are TRBV21-1 and TRBJ1-1; the table names TRBD1, a call not compared with the DNA. TRBV21-1 is a recognized pseudogene. CDR3 length: 20 residues. CDR3 sequence: CASSNRETTYRRLEYTEAFF. The CDR3, as DNA: TGTGCCAGCAGCAACAGGGAAACTACCTATCGCCGCTTAGAGTACACTGAAGCTTTCTTT.

V gene TRBV11-2 combines with J gene TRBJ1-1; 8 nucleotides agree with TRBD1. Germline lookup yields CDR1 SGHAT and CDR2 FQNNGV. The CDR3 spans 11 residues. CDR3 DNA sequence: TGTGTCGTAACAGGGGGGCCCGTGCCTTTCTTT. Its protein is CVVTGGPVPFF.

This clonotype was recorded at least ten times. This chain joins TRBV20-1 and TRBJ2-5; D is ambiguous. Trimming shortened V by 0 bases and J by 5 bases, and 10 bases separated the two germline ends. The CDR3 length is 13 residues. In germline, CDR1 is DFQATT, CDR2 SNEGSKA (reference sequence). The chain's CDR3 is CSAREASQETQYF. In nucleotides, the CDR3 is TGCAGTGCTAGAGAAGCCAGCCAGGAGACCCAGTACTTC.